Listed below are T cell receptor beta chains from one sample, sequenced in a study of T cells in Graves' hyperthyroidism and ophthalmopathy. TCRdb passed the multiplex PCR reads through MiXCR, listing each CDR3 protein once. Among about 690,000 distinct CDR3 sequences listed, 17% were seen once. Sequenced input: blood. Receptor source: a man in his fifties or sixties with Graves' hyperthyroidism. CDR3s include the opening cysteine and the closing phenylalanine or tryptophan. The D gene is left open where the match is weak. The size entry is marked missing in some rows and otherwise reads once, few, many or a size class.

j_call: TRBJ2-7
d_call: -
v_call: TRBV13
clone_size: once
cdr3_nt: TGTGCCAGCAGCTTAGGATTCGACGAGCAGTACTTC
cdr3_aa: CASSLGFDEQYF

j_call: TRBJ1-3
d_call: -
v_call: TRBV6-2/TRBV6-3
clone_size: many
cdr3_nt: TGTGCCAGCAGTTACGTGGAAACTGGAAACACCATATATTTT
cdr3_aa: CASSYVETGNTIYF

j_call: TRBJ2-5
d_call: TRBD1
v_call: TRBV7-2
clone_size: -
cdr3_nt: TGTGCCAGCAACAGGGGGCGCGGAGAGACCCAGTACTTC
cdr3_aa: CASNRGRGETQYF

j_call: TRBJ2-3
d_call: TRBD2
v_call: TRBV12-3/TRBV12-4
clone_size: few
cdr3_nt: TGTGCCAGCAGACCGACTAGCGGGGGGACTACAGATACGCAGTATTTT
cdr3_aa: CASRPTSGGTTDTQYF

j_call: TRBJ2-7
d_call: TRBD2
v_call: TRBV11-2
clone_size: many
cdr3_nt: TGTGCCAGCAGCTTATCCCCCTTGGCTAGCGGCTCCTACGAGCAGTACTTC
cdr3_aa: CASSLSPLASGSYEQYF

j_call: TRBJ2-7
d_call: TRBD1
v_call: TRBV6-5
clone_size: many
cdr3_nt: TGTGCCAGCAGTTGCCCGCCTCGACAGGGGAGACGGAGGAAAGCCTACGAGCAGTACTTC
cdr3_aa: CASSCPPRQGRRRKAYEQYF

j_call: TRBJ1-2
d_call: TRBD1
v_call: TRBV29-1
clone_size: few
cdr3_nt: TGCAGCATTCGACAGGGAACGTATGGCTACACCTTC
cdr3_aa: CSIRQGTYGYTF

j_call: TRBJ2-7
d_call: -
v_call: TRBV3-1
clone_size: many
cdr3_nt: TGTGCCAGCAGCCATTGGCAGGACTCCTACGAGCAGTACTTC
cdr3_aa: CASSHWQDSYEQYF

j_call: TRBJ1-5
d_call: -
v_call: TRBV7-2
clone_size: -
cdr3_nt: TGTGCCAGCAGCATGGGACGGTTGTCGCCCCAGCATTTT
cdr3_aa: CASSMGRLSPQHF

j_call: TRBJ2-7
d_call: -
v_call: TRBV19
clone_size: few
cdr3_nt: TGTGCCAGTAGCGCTCTTAGGGCAGCTGGAACGAGCTCCTACGAGCAGTACTTC
cdr3_aa: CASSALRAAGTSSYEQYF

j_call: TRBJ2-3
d_call: -
v_call: TRBV3-1
clone_size: -
cdr3_nt: TGTGCCAGCAGCCTCAGGGGGGGCGTGGATACGCAGTATTTT
cdr3_aa: CASSLRGGVDTQYF

j_call: TRBJ2-1
d_call: TRBD1
v_call: TRBV7-2
clone_size: -
cdr3_nt: TGTGCCAGCAGCCCATATACGGGACAGGCAAAGCAGTTCTTC
cdr3_aa: CASSPYTGQAKQFF

j_call: TRBJ2-3
d_call: -
v_call: TRBV29-1
clone_size: many
cdr3_nt: TGCAGCGTTGTTGGGGGCTCCACAGATACGCAGTATTTT
cdr3_aa: CSVVGGSTDTQYF

j_call: TRBJ1-1
d_call: TRBD1
v_call: TRBV10-3
clone_size: -
cdr3_nt: TGTGCCATCAACACAGGGGCTGAAGCTTTCTTT
cdr3_aa: CAINTGAEAFF

j_call: TRBJ2-6
d_call: -
v_call: TRBV28
clone_size: -
cdr3_nt: TGTGCCAGCAGTCCTCGTGGTAGCGCCCCCTCTGGGGCCAACGTCCTGACTTTC
cdr3_aa: CASSPRGSAPSGANVLTF

j_call: TRBJ1-4
d_call: TRBD1
v_call: TRBV10-2
clone_size: many
cdr3_nt: TGCGCCAGCAGTCAAGGCAGGGGGCCAGAAAAACTGTTTTTT
cdr3_aa: CASSQGRGPEKLFF

j_call: TRBJ2-2
d_call: TRBD2
v_call: TRBV20-1
clone_size: -
cdr3_nt: TGCAGTGCTAGAGAGGGGGGGAAAGGGACCGGGGAGCTGTTTTTT
cdr3_aa: CSAREGGKGTGELFF

j_call: TRBJ2-7
d_call: -
v_call: TRBV28
clone_size: few
cdr3_nt: TGTGCCAGCAGTGACCTAGAAACCGAGCAGTACTTC
cdr3_aa: CASSDLETEQYF

j_call: TRBJ1-2
d_call: -
v_call: TRBV30
clone_size: many
cdr3_nt: TGTGCCTGGAGTCCCATCGGCGGCTCCTATGGCTACACCTTC
cdr3_aa: CAWSPIGGSYGYTF

j_call: TRBJ2-1
d_call: TRBD2
v_call: TRBV4-2
clone_size: -
cdr3_nt: TGTGCCAGCAGCCAAGAACTAGCGGGAGGCTACAATGAGCAGTTCTTC
cdr3_aa: CASSQELAGGYNEQFF

j_call: TRBJ1-6
d_call: -
v_call: TRBV7-2
clone_size: -
cdr3_nt: TGTGCCAGCAGCCCCTCTAAGTCTTATAATTCACCCCTCCACTTT
cdr3_aa: CASSPSKSYNSPLHF

j_call: TRBJ1-2
d_call: TRBD1
v_call: TRBV29-1
clone_size: -
cdr3_nt: TGCAGCGCAACCGGGACAGGGGCCACTGGCTACACCTTC
cdr3_aa: CSATGTGATGYTF

j_call: TRBJ1-5
d_call: -
v_call: TRBV6-1
clone_size: many
cdr3_nt: TGTGCCAGCAGTGCTGACAGGTCCAATCAGCCCCAGCATTTT
cdr3_aa: CASSADRSNQPQHF

j_call: TRBJ2-3
d_call: -
v_call: TRBV28
clone_size: few
cdr3_nt: TGTGCCAGCAGTTTATCGCGGGGCGGGCCAGATACGCAGTATTTT
cdr3_aa: CASSLSRGGPDTQYF

j_call: TRBJ1-5
d_call: -
v_call: TRBV28
clone_size: many
cdr3_nt: TGTGCCAGCAGAGTCCCCCCTCAGCCCCAGCATTTT
cdr3_aa: CASRVPPQPQHF

j_call: TRBJ2-4
d_call: -
v_call: TRBV4-1
clone_size: -
cdr3_nt: TGCGCCAGCAGCCAGGTCGGACAGCTGGGAGGGAACATTCAGTACTTC
cdr3_aa: CASSQVGQLGGNIQYF

j_call: TRBJ2-7
d_call: TRBD1
v_call: TRBV5-8
clone_size: many
cdr3_nt: TGTGCCAGCAGCTTGTATTGGGACAGGACCTACGAGCAGTACTTC
cdr3_aa: CASSLYWDRTYEQYF

j_call: TRBJ2-1
d_call: -
v_call: TRBV9
clone_size: many
cdr3_nt: TGTGCCAGCAGCGCTAGCGCCAACAATGAGCAGTTCTTC
cdr3_aa: CASSASANNEQFF

j_call: TRBJ2-7
d_call: -
v_call: TRBV6-1
clone_size: many
cdr3_nt: TGTGCCAGCAGTCACACCGGGACACTTACCTACGAGCAGTACTTC
cdr3_aa: CASSHTGTLTYEQYF

j_call: TRBJ2-2
d_call: -
v_call: TRBV4-1
clone_size: few
cdr3_nt: TGCGCCAGCAGCCCGCCGCGTTCGGGGGAGCTGTTTTTT
cdr3_aa: CASSPPRSGELFF

j_call: TRBJ1-1
d_call: -
v_call: TRBV9
clone_size: many
cdr3_nt: TGTGCCAGCAGCGTAGGCGCAGGTTTGAACACTGAAGCTTTCTTT
cdr3_aa: CASSVGAGLNTEAFF

j_call: TRBJ2-1
d_call: TRBD2
v_call: TRBV3-1
clone_size: -
cdr3_nt: TGTGCCAGCAGCCAAGAATCGACAGCGGGGTCTCACAATGAGCAGTTCTTC
cdr3_aa: CASSQESTAGSHNEQFF

j_call: TRBJ2-1
d_call: TRBD2
v_call: TRBV9
clone_size: many
cdr3_nt: TGTGCCAGCAGCGTTAGCGGGAGTGCCTACAATGAGCAGTTCTTC
cdr3_aa: CASSVSGSAYNEQFF

j_call: TRBJ1-6
d_call: -
v_call: TRBV7-8
clone_size: few
cdr3_nt: TGTGCCAGCAGCCCCGAGGGGGGAGTCTATAATTCACCCCTCCACTTT
cdr3_aa: CASSPEGGVYNSPLHF

j_call: TRBJ2-1
d_call: -
v_call: TRBV30
clone_size: -
cdr3_nt: TGTGCCTCGAGTACCGGGACTGGAATGCAGTTCTTC
cdr3_aa: CASSTGTGMQFF

j_call: TRBJ2-1
d_call: TRBD1
v_call: TRBV9
clone_size: many
cdr3_nt: TGTGCCAGCAGCGTAGGACAGGGATTCGATGAGCAGTTCTTC
cdr3_aa: CASSVGQGFDEQFF

j_call: TRBJ2-1
d_call: TRBD2
v_call: TRBV27
clone_size: many
cdr3_nt: TGTGCCAGCAGTAAATCCGGGCTAGCGGGAGCTGTCGAGCAGTTCTTC
cdr3_aa: CASSKSGLAGAVEQFF

j_call: TRBJ1-3
d_call: -
v_call: TRBV30
clone_size: few
cdr3_nt: TGTGCCTGGGGCCGGCAGGGGATGGGAAACACCATATATTTT
cdr3_aa: CAWGRQGMGNTIYF

j_call: TRBJ2-7
d_call: -
v_call: TRBV11-2
clone_size: -
cdr3_nt: TGTGCCAGCAGCTTCCTAGAGGGGGAATCCTACGAGCAGTACTTC
cdr3_aa: CASSFLEGESYEQYF

j_call: TRBJ2-1
d_call: -
v_call: TRBV24-1
clone_size: few
cdr3_nt: TGTGCCACCAGTGCTAAGGGGGGACAGTACAATGAGCAGTTCTTC
cdr3_aa: CATSAKGGQYNEQFF